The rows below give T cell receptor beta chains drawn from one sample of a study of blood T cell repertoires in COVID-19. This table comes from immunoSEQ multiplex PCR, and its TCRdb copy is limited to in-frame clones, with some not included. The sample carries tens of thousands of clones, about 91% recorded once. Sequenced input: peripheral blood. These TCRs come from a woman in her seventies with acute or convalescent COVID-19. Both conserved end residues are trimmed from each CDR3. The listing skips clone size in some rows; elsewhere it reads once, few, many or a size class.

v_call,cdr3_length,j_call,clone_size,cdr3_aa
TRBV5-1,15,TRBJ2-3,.,ASSLVSSGGAGDTQY
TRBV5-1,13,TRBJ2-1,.,ASSLAGPSYNEQF
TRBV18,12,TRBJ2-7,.,ASSRGGEGDEQY
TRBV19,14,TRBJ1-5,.,ATVAGQGSGNQPQH
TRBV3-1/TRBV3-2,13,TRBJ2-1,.,ASSLQGYSNNEQF
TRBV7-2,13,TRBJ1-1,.,ASSARDLWDTEAF
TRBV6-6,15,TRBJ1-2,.,ASTREALGSTNYGYT
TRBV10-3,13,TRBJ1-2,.,AISEPLPEGPGYT
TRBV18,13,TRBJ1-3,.,ASSAGQSSGNTIY
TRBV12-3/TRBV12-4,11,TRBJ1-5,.,ASSFQYNQPQH
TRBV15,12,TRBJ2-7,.,ATSGDRGRGEQY
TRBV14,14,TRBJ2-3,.,ASSPLRTTNADTQY
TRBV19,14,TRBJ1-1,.,ASSIRVRTGRGEAF
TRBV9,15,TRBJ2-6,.,ASSVGGTGTGANVLT
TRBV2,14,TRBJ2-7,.,ASSEAWTAASYEQY
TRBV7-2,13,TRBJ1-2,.,ASSLAGGTNYGYT
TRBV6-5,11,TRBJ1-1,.,ASSYDRDTEAF
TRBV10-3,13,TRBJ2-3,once,AISESGDSTDTQY
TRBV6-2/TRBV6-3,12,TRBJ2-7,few,ASSIPHVSYEQY
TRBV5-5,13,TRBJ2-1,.,ASSSRTGSYNEQF
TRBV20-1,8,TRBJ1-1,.,SAREHEAF
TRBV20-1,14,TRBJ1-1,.,SASVLGQGINAEAF
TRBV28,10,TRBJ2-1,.,ASSLQYNEQF
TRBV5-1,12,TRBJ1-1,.,ASSPAGGPTEAF
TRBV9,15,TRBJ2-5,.,ASSDPTMNSAQETQY
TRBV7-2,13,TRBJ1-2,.,ASSLRTEDNYGYT
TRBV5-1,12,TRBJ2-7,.,AIPRGAPTYEQY
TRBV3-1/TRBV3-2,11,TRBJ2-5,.,ASTRDTKETQY